This TCR beta chain was identified in a study of blood T cell repertoires in COVID-19. Assay used: immunoSEQ multiplex PCR; TCRdb lists only in-frame clones, some missing. The sample includes approximately 110,000 clones, roughly 69% of them seen just once. The receptor was derived from an elderly man with acute or convalescent COVID-19. Sequenced input: peripheral blood.

CDR3 in DNA: TGTGCCAGTAGTATAATTCCACGGGACAGAAACAATCAGCCCCAGCATTTT. This gives the protein CASSIIPRDRNNQPQHF. The V gene is TRBV19, the J gene TRBJ1-5; 7 bases fit TRBD1. The germline V gene encodes CDR1 LNHDA and CDR2 SQIVND (reference sequence). This CDR3 spans 17 amino acids. After removal of 2 bases from V and 3 bases from J, the junction contained 10 bases not matched to a gene. The complete variable domain, with remaining parts taken from reference TRBV19 and TRBJ1-5, reads DGGITQSPKYLFRKEGQNVTLSCEQNLNHDAMYWYRQDPGQGLRLIYYSQIVNDFQKGDIAEGYSVSREKKESFPLTVTSAQKNPTAFYLCASSIIPRDRNNQPQHFGDGTRLSIL.